The 29 T cell receptor beta chains reported below all come from one sample, sequenced in a study of shared clonotypes between healthy human individuals. Clones were sequenced by immunoSEQ multiplex PCR, and TCRdb holds only the in-frame ones, with some missing. The sample comprises about 650,000 clones, just under 97% of which are singletons, and 0.095% to 0.12% rests with the top ten. As defined, naive CD8 cells were CD45RO-negative and positively selected for CCR7, with terminally differentiated effector memory CD45RA+ cells excluded. The specimen sequenced was naive CD8+ T cells sorted from blood. The source of these receptors is a woman under 40 in good health.

The J gene is TRBJ2-2, the V gene TRBV27, with TRBD1 matching over 11 bases. The trim removed 6 bases at V and 0 bases at J, leaving 12 bases unmatched. The CDR3 extends over 19 amino acids. The V gene's germline CDR1 is MNHEY and CDR2 SMNVEV (reference sequence). CDR3: CASRLDRGLLAANTGELFF. The CDR3 coding sequence is TGTGCCAGCAGACTGGACAGGGGGCTTCTTGCCGCGAACACCGGGGAGCTGTTTTTT.

V usage is TRBV13 and J usage is TRBJ1-4; a possible D gene is TRBD1 (5 bases). Germline-derived CDR1 and CDR2 are PRHDT and FYEKMQ (reference sequence). CDR3 size: 14 residues. The V gene lost 7 bases and the J gene lost 5 bases, with 14 bases spanning the gap. The CDR3 loop is CASTTSGSNEKLFF. In DNA form, the CDR3 reads TGTGCCAGCACAACTTCAGGGAGCAATGAAAAACTGTTTTTT.

Comment on this clone: A read error may produce the germline difference seen at one junction end. This chain joins TRBV28 and TRBJ1-3; D perhaps matches TRBD1 (6 bases). This CDR3 comprises 11 residues. CDR1 and CDR2 from the germline V gene are MDHEN and SYDVKM. The CDR3 sequence: CAGRGGNTIYF. CDR3 sequence (DNA): TGTGCCGGCAGGGGCGGAAACACCATATATTTT.

The rearrangement links TRBV4-1 to TRBJ1-5; no clear D. Germline lookup yields CDR1 MGHRA and CDR2 YSYEKL. This CDR3 contains 14 residues. Trimming removed 0 bases from V and 9 bases from J, with 12 bases in between. CDR3 in amino acids: CASSQDLSGLPQHF. The CDR3 region has the DNA TGCGCCAGCAGCCAAGATTTGTCCGGGTTGCCCCAGCATTTT.

The chain carries TRBV5-4 and TRBJ2-7; no clear D gene. V dropped 0 bases and J dropped 6 bases, with 10 bases sitting between them. CDR3 length: 13 amino acids. Germline assignment: CDR1 SGHNT and CDR2 YYREEE (reference sequence). The CDR3 region is CASSLELSREQYF. Here the CDR3 DNA reads TGTGCCAGCAGCTTGGAGTTGAGTCGCGAGCAGTACTTC.

With respect to this clone: This specimen includes other DNA sequences encoding the same CDR3. This chain joins TRBV28 and TRBJ2-1, with 7 bases matching TRBD2. CDR3 size: 13 residues. V lost 5 bases and J lost 4; bases outside the gene matches: 2. The germline gives CDR1 MDHEN, CDR2 SYDVKM. The DNA for the CDR3 is TGTGCCAGCAGTGGGGGACTATACAATGAGCAGTTCTTC. Protein product: CASSGGLYNEQFF.

This sequence joins TRBV28 and TRBJ1-3, with D perhaps matching TRBD1 (5 bases). The CDR3 length is 15 residues. V was pared by 2 bases and J by 0 bases, with 8 bases between. The germline CDR1 and CDR2 sequences are MDHEN and SYDVKM. The CDR3 loop reads CASSLRQFSGNTIYF. CDR3 in DNA: TGTGCCAGCAGTTTACGACAGTTCTCTGGAAACACCATATATTTT.

The CDR3 coding sequence is TGCGCCAGCAGCCAAGAACAGGGGATCTACGAGCAGTACTTC. It codes for CASSQEQGIYEQYF. The J gene is TRBJ2-7, the V gene TRBV4-1, with TRBD1 matching over 7 bases. Per germline, CDR1 MGHRA and CDR2 YSYEKL. Trimming removed 0 bases from V and 3 bases from J; junction bases left unmatched: 2. The CDR3 runs to 14 residues.

The rearrangement links TRBV6-6 to TRBJ1-2; D not certain. The CDR3 contains 11 residues. Trimming cost V 2 bases and J 8 bases, with 6 bases left between them. Germline V gene lookup returns CDR1 MNHNY and CDR2 SVGAGI (reference sequence). CDR3 protein: CASSYAQGYTF. In DNA form, the CDR3 reads TGTGCCAGCAGTTACGCGCAGGGCTACACCTTC.

J is TRBJ2-7 and V is TRBV11-2, with D possibly called TRBD1 or TRBD2 (6 bases each). The germline V gene encodes CDR1 SGHAT and CDR2 FQNNGV. V lost 5 bases and J lost 5, with 13 bases in between. The CDR3 loop spans 13 amino acids. CDR3 sequence (DNA): TGTGCCAGCAGCCTGGTCCGGGGGCACGAGCAGTACTTC. This sequence encodes CASSLVRGHEQYF.

The V gene is TRBV6-5, the J gene TRBJ1-1; tentative D call: TRBD1 (5 bases). The CDR3 covers 14 residues. From germline, CDR1 is MNHEY and CDR2 SVGAGI. The V end was cut by 0 bases, the J end by 5 bases, with 10 bases between. In DNA, the CDR3 is TGTGCCAGCAGTTACTCAGAAGGGGTTACTGAAGCTTTCTTT. Protein product: CASSYSEGVTEAFF.

This sequence joins TRBV29-1 and TRBJ2-3, with 15 bases aligning to TRBD2. J lost 4 bases, V lost 5 bases, and 4 bases had no gene match. Per the germline V gene, CDR1 is SQVTM and CDR2 is ANQGSEA. The CDR3 is made up of 15 amino acids. The CDR3 reads CSVSGTSGRSDTQYF. The CDR3 bases are TGCAGCGTTTCCGGGACTAGCGGGAGGTCAGATACGCAGTATTTT.

The chain combines TRBV28 with TRBJ2-4; 10 bases align to TRBD2. This CDR3 contains 16 residues. CDR1 and CDR2 from the germline V gene are MDHEN and SYDVKM. V shed 5 bases and J 4 bases; nucleotides not matched to a gene: 8. CDR3 DNA sequence: TGTGCCAGCAGTACCCCGGGACTAGCGCTGAAAAACATTCAGTACTTC. It specifies CASSTPGLALKNIQYF. The full variable domain, with the rest looked up from reference TRBV28 and TRBJ2-4, is DVKVTQSSRYLVKRTGEKVFLECVQDMDHENMFWYRQDPGLGLRLIYFSYDVKMKEKGDIPEGYSVSREKKERFSLILESASTNQTSMYLCASSTPGLALKNIQYFGAGTRLSVL.

The chain couples TRBV9 to TRBJ2-3; 8 positions match TRBD2. In germline, CDR1 is SGDLS, CDR2 YYNGEE. V trimming: 4 bases; J trimming: 2 bases; junction bases outside the gene matches: 6. There are 15 residues in the CDR3. The CDR3 DNA reads as TGTGCCAGCAGCTTCACTAGCGGACTCACAGATACGCAGTATTTT. Its protein product is CASSFTSGLTDTQYF.

The rearrangement uses TRBV27 and TRBJ2-3; maybe TRBD2 (6 bases). V lost 4 bases to trimming and J lost 1 base, with 12 bases between them. The CDR3 has 15 amino acids. Germline CDR1 is MNHEY and CDR2 is SMNVEV (reference sequence). As DNA, the CDR3 is TGTGCCAGCAGTTCCTACGGGAGAGGCACAGATACGCAGTATTTT. Amino acid sequence: CASSSYGRGTDTQYF.

This clone has more than one count but fewer than ten. The CDR3 sequence: CASSFDRDEQYF. CDR3 DNA: TGTGCCAGCAGCTTCGACAGGGACGAGCAGTACTTC. The chain is built from TRBV7-8 and TRBJ2-7; 7 bases agree with TRBD1. Unmatched junction bases numbered 1, after V lost 3 bases and J lost 5 bases. Germline CDR1 is SGHVS and CDR2 is FQNEAQ. The CDR3 consists of 12 residues.

The chain is built from TRBV5-1 and TRBJ2-7; unclear D gene. V was clipped by 0 bases and J by 3 bases, with 10 bases between them. CDR3 size: 14 residues. The V gene's germline CDR1 is SGHRS and CDR2 YFSETQ. The CDR3 sequence is CASSLELEFYEQYF. CDR3 DNA sequence: TGCGCCAGCAGCTTGGAACTCGAGTTCTACGAGCAGTACTTC.

The chain employs TRBV2 and TRBJ1-2; D is uncertain. This CDR3 has 13 residues. The germline V gene has CDR1 SNHLY and CDR2 FYNNEI. V was shortened by 3 bases and J by 6 bases, with 11 bases between the two germline ends. The CDR3 sequence: CASSDRVFDGYTF. The CDR3, as DNA: TGTGCCAGCAGTGACCGGGTGTTTGATGGCTACACCTTC.

This chain uses TRBV7-9 with TRBJ1-4; tentative D call: TRBD1 (5 bases). V was pared by 5 bases and J by 8 bases, with 15 bases between. The CDR3 has 14 amino acids. Germline V lookup: CDR1 SEHNR, CDR2 FQNEAQ (reference sequence). DNA for the CDR3: TGTGCCAGCAGCCCACCAGGGTTGGAAGAAAAACTGTTTTTT. It yields the protein CASSPPGLEEKLFF.

In DNA form, the CDR3 reads TGTGCCAGTAGTTCGGGCGACACTGAAGCTTTCTTT. This gives the protein CASSSGDTEAFF. This chain connects TRBV19 to TRBJ1-1; D uncertain. This CDR3 has 12 amino acids. Germline V CDR1 and CDR2: LNHDA, SQIVND (reference sequence). V gave up 5 bases and J gave up 3 bases, with 7 bases separating them. The variable domain in full, with the rest retrieved from reference TRBV19 and TRBJ1-1, is DGGITQSPKYLFRKEGQNVTLSCEQNLNHDAMYWYRQDPGQGLRLIYYSQIVNDFQKGDIAEGYSVSREKKESFPLTVTSAQKNPTAFYLCASSSGDTEAFFGQGTRLTVV.

Concerning this clone itself: An end of the junction does not agree with germline; a read error may underlie this. This rearrangement joins TRBV5-1 to TRBJ2-5, with D possibly being TRBD2 (6 bases). In germline, CDR1 is SGHRS, CDR2 YFSETQ. This CDR3 comprises 13 residues. As DNA, the CDR3 is TGCGCCAGCAGCTTGCGGGAGACCGAACCTAGGGACTTC. As protein: CASSLRETEPRDF.

The rearrangement links TRBV25-1 to TRBJ1-2; D is uncertain. This CDR3 contains 11 residues. Germline values: CDR1 MGHDK, CDR2 SYGVNS. Deletions cut 1 base from V and 8 bases from J, with 5 bases between. Here the CDR3 reads CASSELEGYTF. For the CDR3, the DNA is TGTGCCAGCAGTGAATTGGAGGGCTACACCTTC.

This rearrangement joins TRBV19 to TRBJ1-2, with no clear D. The germline V gene has CDR1 LNHDA and CDR2 SQIVND (reference sequence). Trimming pared 5 bases from V and 3 bases from J, leaving 16 bases between. CDR3 length: 15 amino acids. The CDR3 here is CASSPTQSGDYGYTF. For the CDR3, the DNA is TGTGCCAGTAGTCCTACCCAATCCGGAGACTATGGCTACACCTTC.

This clone has only a few counts. The V call is TRBV13, the J call TRBJ2-5; D not certain. Germline-derived CDR1 and CDR2 are PRHDT and FYEKMQ (reference sequence). The CDR3 has 11 residues. V lost 5 bases to trimming and J lost 0 bases, with 1 base between them. The CDR3 coding sequence is TGTGCCAGCAGCGACCAAGAGACCCAGTACTTC. It yields the protein CASSDQETQYF.

A few counts support this clone. The same CDR3 arises from other DNA sequences in this sample as well. V gene TRBV28 combines with J gene TRBJ2-7; 12 bases are a match to TRBD2. The germline V gene encodes CDR1 MDHEN and CDR2 SYDVKM. Germline trimming cut 3 bases from V and 6 bases from J; bases unmatched to any gene: 3. The CDR3 contains 14 residues. The CDR3 protein is CASSFRLAGVEQYF. The DNA of the CDR3 is TGTGCCAGCAGTTTCCGACTAGCGGGAGTCGAGCAGTACTTC. Supplemented by reference TRBV28 and TRBJ2-7, the full variable domain reads DVKVTQSSRYLVKRTGEKVFLECVQDMDHENMFWYRQDPGLGLRLIYFSYDVKMKEKGDIPEGYSVSREKKERFSLILESASTNQTSMYLCASSFRLAGVEQYFGPGTRLTVT.

The chain links TRBV6-1 to TRBJ2-7, with D possibly TRBD1 on 6 matching bases. CDR3 size: 14 residues. CDR1 and CDR2 from the germline V gene are MNHNS and SASEGT. The CDR3 protein is CASRNRDHRYEQYF. CDR3 sequence (DNA): TGTGCAAGTCGAAACAGGGACCACCGCTACGAGCAGTACTTC.

This chain links TRBV4-2 with TRBJ2-5, with D possibly TRBD2 on 6 matching bases. Matching the DNA end better, TRBJ2-7 makes the J call doubtful. CDR3 length: 16 residues. Germline V gene data show CDR1 as LGHNA and CDR2 as YNFKEQ. As DNA, the CDR3 is TGTGCCAGCAGCCAAGAAACGGGCGGGGAATCTTACGAGCAGTACTTC. Protein: CASSQETGGESYEQYF.

The J gene is TRBJ2-2, the V gene TRBV4-1; 7 bases fit TRBD2. V lost 4 bases to trimming and J lost 5 bases; unmatched junction nucleotides: 13. The CDR3 loop spans 17 amino acids. The germline CDR1 and CDR2 sequences are MGHRA and YSYEKL. The CDR3 coding sequence is TGCGCCAGCAGCCCTCCCGGGGTAGCGGGTGGGACCGGGGAGCTGTTTTTT. It codes for CASSPPGVAGGTGELFF.

This clone occurred once. This chain links TRBV25-1 with TRBJ1-1, with TRBD1 identical over 11 bases. The CDR3 extends over 17 amino acids. V lost 8 bases to trimming and J lost 4 bases; unmatched junction nucleotides: 15. Germline lookup yields CDR1 MGHDK and CDR2 SYGVNS. This CDR3 reads CASVPRVGQGAGTEAFF. In DNA, the CDR3 is TGTGCCAGCGTCCCCCGGGTTGGACAGGGGGCGGGCACTGAAGCTTTCTTT.